The TCR beta chain described here comes from a study of Graves' ophthalmopathy and Graves' hyperthyroidism (dated by TCRdb to the late 2010s). As for the study more broadly: Peripheral blood samples were taken at the time of initial diagnosis, before any treatment was given. The study used TCR beta repertoire signatures to distinguish Graves' ophthalmopathy from Graves' hyperthyroidism and to predict progression to ophthalmopathy. In total, some 140 blood samples were TCR-sequenced: 40 to 45 ophthalmopathy, over 70 hyperthyroidism and some 17 hyperthyroidism-to-ophthalmopathy patients. To explore V-J signatures distinguishing ophthalmopathy from hyperthyroidism, a discovery set of about a hundred patients (more than 40 ophthalmopathy, 57 stable hyperthyroidism) was enrolled. The independent validation cohort included about 20 hyperthyroidism patients plus 17 patients who later progressed from hyperthyroidism to ophthalmopathy. In several hyperthyroidism patients, the T-cell repertoire of thyroid tissue was compared with the T-cell repertoire of blood. Once sampling was done, hyperthyroidism patients were given methimazole at a starting dose of 30 mg daily, while ophthalmopathy patients were given high-dose intravenous methylprednisolone. The roughly 90 discovery patients were divided at random into training and test sets in a 7:3 ratio.

Results and caveats for the whole study, not just this receptor: Ophthalmopathy was separated from stable hyperthyroidism by the 13-signature model with roughly 90% sensitivity and around 81% specificity in cross-validation and with 80%/75% in the test set. Most expanded thyroid clonotypes with a frequency above 0.001 also appeared in blood, which suggests that blood repertoires may reflect the immune response in the thyroid. Sample size was not predetermined statistically, and investigators were not blinded to group allocation. In validation, the model predicted ophthalmopathy progression with about 71% sensitivity and around 72% specificity; eleven to twelve predicted patients were CT-confirmed with GO in a median of approximately six months.

For this clonotype: Its antigen target is currently unknown. No base quality values were provided; no much bigger clone lies one nucleotide off.

Measured from the cysteine to the phenylalanine, the CDR3 is 11 residues long. Only the CDR3 part of the read is kept: 33 bases, read in frame from the first base. CDR1 and CDR2 were assigned from the germline V gene as MNHNS and SASEGT. V is shortened by 7 bases, J by 7 bases, and the region joining them spans 10 bases. For repertoire sequencing, TCR beta CDR3 regions were amplified from RNA transcripts. HTBI primers and the Qiagen OneStep RT-PCR kit were used in a first-round RT-PCR, which was followed by a second-round multiplex PCR, size selection and purification. Libraries were sequenced on an Illumina HiSeq2000 using paired-end 100 bp reads. The paper's processing steps were these. SOAPnuke was used to process the reads, throwing out any read that had adapters, had uncalled bases, had a mean Phred below 15, or lacked an exact constant-primer or identifier match. High-quality paired reads were merged with COPE v1.2.5. Unique nucleotide sequences were defined as clonotypes and aligned to IMGT TRB V, D and J references using MiTCR v1.1. The analysis was limited to V-J combinations with a frequency above 0.0001, which together covered approximately 99% of repertoires. A TCR clonal expansion and chaos score per V-J combination was defined as the ratio of F50 clonal expansion to chaos observed in the TCRdist matrix. Features were reduced by Welch's t-statistics and random forest to over 10 V-J combinations, which fed a naive Bayes classifier. Thyroid-blood repertoire similarity was quantified with the Morisita-Horn index. The raw public data were reprocessed by TCRdb itself: fastp quality trimming at Q25, MiXCR clonotype calling, in-frame beta chains only. Each entry merges the rows of one CDR3 protein and shows their most common DNA and genes. For this entry, the V and J calls and clone size follow TCRdb and not the study's own pipeline. This sample has under 800,000 distinct CDR3 sequences in its table, and 20% to 25% of those were observed once. Jointly, the top ten make up roughly 6.9% of the sample.

Hyperthyroidism was considered stable if no progression to ophthalmopathy occurred within 18 months of follow-up. The hyperthyroidism patients were 18 to 65 years old and newly diagnosed, with a disease duration of less than 2 months. Patients with other autoimmune diseases, uncontrolled infections, pregnancy or lactation were excluded from the study. Diagnosis relied on clinical symptoms, serum thyroxine, TRAb, thyroid ultrasound and orbital computed tomography. Ficoll-Paque density gradient centrifugation was used to isolate PBMCs from about 10 ml of fresh peripheral blood. Trizol reagent was used to extract the total RNA, and its quality was then checked on an Agilent 2100 Bioanalyzer.

The sequence came from a woman aged 18 to 35 with stable Graves' hyperthyroidism. Some clones in this sample may be carry-over from other donors' samples. Donor details come from another sample of the same person, matched by shared clones. The sample consisted of peripheral blood. The chain was built from TRBV6-1 and TRBJ1-2; there is no confident call for the D gene. The CDR3 region reads CASKGPSGYTF. The DNA is as follows: TGTGCCAGCAAAGGGCCCTCTGGCTACACCTTC.